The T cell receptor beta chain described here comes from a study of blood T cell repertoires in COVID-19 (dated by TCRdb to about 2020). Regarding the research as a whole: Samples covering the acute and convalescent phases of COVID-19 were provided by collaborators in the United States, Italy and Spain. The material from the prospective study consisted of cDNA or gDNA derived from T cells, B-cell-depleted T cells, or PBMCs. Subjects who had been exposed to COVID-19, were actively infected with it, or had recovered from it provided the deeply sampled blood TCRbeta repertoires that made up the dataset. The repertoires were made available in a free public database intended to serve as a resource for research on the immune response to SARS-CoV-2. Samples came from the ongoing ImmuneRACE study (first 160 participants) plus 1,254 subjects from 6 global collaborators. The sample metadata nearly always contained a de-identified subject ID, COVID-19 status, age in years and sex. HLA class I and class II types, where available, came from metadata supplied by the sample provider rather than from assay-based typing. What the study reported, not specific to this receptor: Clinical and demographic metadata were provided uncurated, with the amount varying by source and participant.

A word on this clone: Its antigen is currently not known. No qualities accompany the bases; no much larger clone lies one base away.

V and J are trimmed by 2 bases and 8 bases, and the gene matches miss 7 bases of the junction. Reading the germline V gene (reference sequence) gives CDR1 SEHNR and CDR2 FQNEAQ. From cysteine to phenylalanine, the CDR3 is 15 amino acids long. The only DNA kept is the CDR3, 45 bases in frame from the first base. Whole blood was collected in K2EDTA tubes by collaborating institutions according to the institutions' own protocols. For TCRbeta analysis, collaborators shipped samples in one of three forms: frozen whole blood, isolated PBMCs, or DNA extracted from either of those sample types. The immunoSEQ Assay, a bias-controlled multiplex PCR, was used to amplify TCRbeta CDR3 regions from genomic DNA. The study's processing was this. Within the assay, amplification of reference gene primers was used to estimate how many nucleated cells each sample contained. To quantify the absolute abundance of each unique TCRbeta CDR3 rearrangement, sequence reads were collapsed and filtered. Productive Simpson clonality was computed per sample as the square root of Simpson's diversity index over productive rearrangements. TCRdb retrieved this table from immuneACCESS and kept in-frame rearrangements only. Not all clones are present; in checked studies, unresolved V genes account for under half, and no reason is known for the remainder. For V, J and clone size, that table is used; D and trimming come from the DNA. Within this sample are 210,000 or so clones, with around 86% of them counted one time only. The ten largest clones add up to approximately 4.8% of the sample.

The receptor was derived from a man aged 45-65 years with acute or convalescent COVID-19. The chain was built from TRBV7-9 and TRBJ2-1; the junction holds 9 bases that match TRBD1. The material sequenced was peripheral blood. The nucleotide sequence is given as TGTGCCAGCAGCTTAACCACACAGGGGGCCGATGAGCAGTTCTTC. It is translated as CASSLTTQGADEQFF.